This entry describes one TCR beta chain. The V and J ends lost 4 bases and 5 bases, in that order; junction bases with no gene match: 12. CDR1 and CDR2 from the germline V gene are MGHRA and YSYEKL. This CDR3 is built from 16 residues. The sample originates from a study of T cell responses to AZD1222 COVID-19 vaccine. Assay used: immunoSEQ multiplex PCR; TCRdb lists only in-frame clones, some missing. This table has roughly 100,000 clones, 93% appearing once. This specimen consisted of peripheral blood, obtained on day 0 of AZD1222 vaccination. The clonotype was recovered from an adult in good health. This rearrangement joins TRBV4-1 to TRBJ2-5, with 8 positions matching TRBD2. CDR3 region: CASSPNLAGRGETQYF. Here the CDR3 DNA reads TGCGCCAGCAGCCCCAACCTAGCGGGCCGGGGGGAGACCCAGTACTTC.